This record concerns one T cell receptor (beta chain) sequence. The data stem from a study of T cell responses to AZD1222 COVID-19 vaccine. The length of the CDR3 is 11 residues. Clones were read by immunoSEQ multiplex PCR, and TCRdb kept only the in-frame ones, dropping some. This table has approximately 140,000 clones, around 93% appearing once. The sample in question was peripheral blood, obtained on day 0 of AZD1222 vaccination. This chain uses TRBV21-1 with TRBJ2-7. TRBV21-1 is a pseudogene. This sequence originates from an adult in good health. In DNA, the CDR3 is TGTGCCAGCAGAGGGTCCTACGAGCAGTACTTC. It codes for CASRGSYEQYF.